The rows below give T cell receptor beta chains drawn from one sample of a study of regulatory T cells in long-lasting Graves disease. TCRdb ran MiXCR on the multiplex PCR reads and lists one entry per CDR3 protein. The repertoire holds 400,000 to 550,000 distinct CDR3 sequences, over 15% seen once, with roughly 23% in the top ten. The data also belong to a second study, concerning T cells in Graves' hyperthyroidism and ophthalmopathy.

The specimen was peripheral blood mononuclear cells (PBMCs), collected at new diagnosis, from a patient treated with antithyroid drugs. The receptors derive from a woman aged 18-35 years with Graves disease. Each CDR3 is given with its conserved first and last residue. Each record gives: CDR3 protein, CDR3 DNA, V gene, D gene, J gene, clone size. D genes are given only for firm matches. A row's size may be missing; if present it is once, few, many or a size class.

CDR3 protein: CASRGREHYEQYF
CDR3 DNA: TGTGCCAGCAGGGGACGGGAGCACTACGAGCAGTACTTC
V gene: TRBV6-1
D gene: .
J gene: TRBJ2-7
clone size: many

CDR3 protein: CASSTSLTSALQETQYF
CDR3 DNA: TGTGCCAGCAGCACCTCCTTGACTAGCGCCCTTCAAGAGACCCAGTACTTC
V gene: TRBV11-2
D gene: TRBD2
J gene: TRBJ2-5
clone size: many

CDR3 protein: CASSSSSGTRTSYNEQFF
CDR3 DNA: TGTGCCAGCAGTTCCTCTAGCGGGACAAGGACCTCCTACAATGAGCAGTTCTTC
V gene: TRBV28
D gene: TRBD2
J gene: TRBJ2-1
clone size: .

CDR3 protein: CASSVVGVGVSTDTQYF
CDR3 DNA: TGTGCCAGCAGCGTAGTAGGAGTTGGCGTTAGCACAGATACGCAGTATTTT
V gene: TRBV7-6
D gene: .
J gene: TRBJ2-3
clone size: .

CDR3 protein: CASGRDRVEKLFF
CDR3 DNA: TGTGCCAGTGGCCGGGACAGGGTTGAAAAACTGTTTTTT
V gene: TRBV19
D gene: TRBD1
J gene: TRBJ1-4
clone size: .

CDR3 protein: CASSLAGTSGMNTDTQYF
CDR3 DNA: TGTGCCAGCAGCTTAGCGGGGACTAGCGGGATGAATACAGATACGCAGTATTTT
V gene: TRBV7-9
D gene: TRBD2
J gene: TRBJ2-3
clone size: many

CDR3 protein: CSAQIAGGTDTQYF
CDR3 DNA: TGCAGTGCACAAATAGCGGGAGGCACAGATACGCAGTATTTT
V gene: TRBV20-1
D gene: TRBD2
J gene: TRBJ2-3
clone size: many

CDR3 protein: CSASSRYRGIDTQYF
CDR3 DNA: TGCAGTGCTAGTTCGCGTTACAGGGGGATAGATACGCAGTATTTT
V gene: TRBV20-1
D gene: TRBD1
J gene: TRBJ2-3
clone size: many

CDR3 protein: CASSLAHGPDTQYF
CDR3 DNA: TGTGCCAGCAGCTTAGCGCATGGGCCAGATACGCAGTATTTT
V gene: TRBV7-2
D gene: .
J gene: TRBJ2-3
clone size: many

CDR3 protein: CATSRVRDRDYYGYTF
CDR3 DNA: TGTGCCACCAGCAGAGTCCGGGACAGGGACTACTATGGCTACACCTTC
V gene: TRBV15
D gene: TRBD1
J gene: TRBJ1-2
clone size: .

CDR3 protein: CSVEDLGTGEYF
CDR3 DNA: TGCAGCGTTGAAGATCTAGGGACAGGCGAGTACTTC
V gene: TRBV29-1
D gene: TRBD1
J gene: TRBJ2-7
clone size: many

CDR3 protein: CATSDLRRDLNTEAFF
CDR3 DNA: TGTGCCACCAGTGATTTGCGTCGGGATTTGAACACTGAAGCTTTCTTT
V gene: TRBV24-1
D gene: .
J gene: TRBJ1-1
clone size: many

CDR3 protein: CASSSPTSRVTDTQYF
CDR3 DNA: TGTGCCAGCAGCTCCCCCACAAGCCGCGTCACAGATACGCAGTATTTT
V gene: TRBV7-2
D gene: .
J gene: TRBJ2-3
clone size: many

CDR3 protein: CASSLETNEKLFF
CDR3 DNA: TGTGCCAGCAGCTTAGAAACTAATGAAAAACTGTTTTTT
V gene: TRBV7-9
D gene: .
J gene: TRBJ1-4
clone size: few

CDR3 protein: CASSPGVAGFEQYF
CDR3 DNA: TGTGCCAGCAGTCCCGGTGTAGCGGGATTTGAGCAGTACTTC
V gene: TRBV12-3/TRBV12-4
D gene: TRBD2
J gene: TRBJ2-7
clone size: many

CDR3 protein: CASSESRTSGRAGNEQFF
CDR3 DNA: TGCGCCAGCAGTGAGTCAAGAACTAGCGGGAGGGCAGGGAATGAGCAGTTCTTC
V gene: TRBV10-1
D gene: TRBD2
J gene: TRBJ2-1
clone size: .

CDR3 protein: CASSVLGANTEAFF
CDR3 DNA: TGTGCCAGCAGTGTTCTGGGGGCAAACACTGAAGCTTTCTTT
V gene: TRBV2
D gene: .
J gene: TRBJ1-1
clone size: many

CDR3 protein: CATSEPTSGSVNEQFF
CDR3 DNA: TGTGCCACCAGTGAGCCTACTAGCGGGAGCGTCAATGAGCAGTTCTTC
V gene: TRBV24-1
D gene: TRBD2
J gene: TRBJ2-1
clone size: many

CDR3 protein: CASSRDRSNYGYTF
CDR3 DNA: TGTGCCAGCAGCCGGGACAGATCTAACTATGGCTACACCTTC
V gene: TRBV2
D gene: TRBD1
J gene: TRBJ1-2
clone size: .

CDR3 protein: CASSSIGGLHTIYF
CDR3 DNA: TGTGCCAGCAGTTCAATTGGGGGACTCCACACCATATATTTT
V gene: TRBV12-3/TRBV12-4
D gene: .
J gene: TRBJ1-3
clone size: many

CDR3 protein: CATSRDSSLSSYEQYF
CDR3 DNA: TGTGCCACCAGCAGAGATAGTTCATTAAGCTCCTACGAGCAGTACTTC
V gene: TRBV15
D gene: .
J gene: TRBJ2-7
clone size: many

CDR3 protein: CSAPRRETQYF
CDR3 DNA: TGCAGTGCTCCGCGGCGAGAGACCCAGTACTTC
V gene: TRBV20-1
D gene: .
J gene: TRBJ2-5
clone size: many

CDR3 protein: CASSQRGWDSYNEQFF
CDR3 DNA: TGTGCCAGCAGCCAAAGGGGGTGGGACTCCTACAATGAGCAGTTCTTC
V gene: TRBV12-3/TRBV12-4
D gene: .
J gene: TRBJ2-1
clone size: many

CDR3 protein: CASSSSQGYTDTQYF
CDR3 DNA: TGTGCCAGCAGCTCCTCCCAGGGGTACACAGATACGCAGTATTTT
V gene: TRBV7-2
D gene: .
J gene: TRBJ2-3
clone size: .

CDR3 protein: CATPGPSYEQYF
CDR3 DNA: TGCGCCACACCGGGACCTTCCTACGAGCAGTACTTC
V gene: TRBV10-1
D gene: .
J gene: TRBJ2-7
clone size: .

CDR3 protein: CASSTGLAGAVQYF
CDR3 DNA: TGTGCCAGCAGTACGGGACTAGCGGGAGCCGTGCAGTACTTC
V gene: TRBV27
D gene: TRBD2
J gene: TRBJ2-7
clone size: .

CDR3 protein: CATSRVDSFHIQYF
CDR3 DNA: TGTGCCACCAGCAGAGTCGATAGCTTTCACATTCAGTACTTC
V gene: TRBV15
D gene: .
J gene: TRBJ2-4
clone size: few

CDR3 protein: CASSENSVNYGYTF
CDR3 DNA: TGTGCCAGCAGTGAGAACAGTGTTAACTATGGCTACACCTTC
V gene: TRBV28
D gene: .
J gene: TRBJ1-2
clone size: .

CDR3 protein: CASSYGTGTDTQYF
CDR3 DNA: TGTGCCAGCAGTTACGGGACAGGGACAGATACGCAGTATTTT
V gene: TRBV6-2/TRBV6-3
D gene: TRBD1
J gene: TRBJ2-3
clone size: many

CDR3 protein: CASSAGLAGTYYEQYF
CDR3 DNA: TGTGCCAGCAGCGCGGGACTAGCGGGAACTTACTACGAGCAGTACTTC
V gene: TRBV9
D gene: TRBD2
J gene: TRBJ2-7
clone size: many

CDR3 protein: CASSHRQGKSSGANVLTF
CDR3 DNA: TGCGCCAGCAGCCACAGACAGGGAAAAAGCTCTGGGGCCAACGTCCTGACTTTC
V gene: TRBV4-3
D gene: TRBD1
J gene: TRBJ2-6
clone size: few

CDR3 protein: CASSLADGASGRRYEQYF
CDR3 DNA: TGTGCCAGCAGCTTAGCCGACGGGGCTAGCGGGAGGCGCTACGAGCAGTACTTC
V gene: TRBV7-9
D gene: TRBD2
J gene: TRBJ2-7
clone size: many

CDR3 protein: CASSPRTGFSGANVLTF
CDR3 DNA: TGTGCCAGCAGTCCGAGGACAGGATTCTCTGGGGCCAACGTCCTGACTTTC
V gene: TRBV28
D gene: TRBD1
J gene: TRBJ2-6
clone size: .

CDR3 protein: CSATPLLRFQYF
CDR3 DNA: TGCAGTGCCACGCCCTTACTACGGTTTCAGTACTTC
V gene: TRBV20-1
D gene: .
J gene: TRBJ2-4
clone size: many

CDR3 protein: CASSLRAVSTDTQYF
CDR3 DNA: TGTGCCAGCAGCTTACGAGCGGTGAGCACAGATACGCAGTATTTT
V gene: TRBV7-9
D gene: .
J gene: TRBJ2-3
clone size: .

CDR3 protein: CASTHILAYYEQYF
CDR3 DNA: TGTGCCAGTACACACATTCTAGCGTACTACGAGCAGTACTTC
V gene: TRBV6-2/TRBV6-3
D gene: .
J gene: TRBJ2-7
clone size: few

CDR3 protein: CASSKHSGYNEQFF
CDR3 DNA: TGTGCCAGCAGTAAGCATTCGGGCTACAATGAGCAGTTCTTC
V gene: TRBV6-1
D gene: .
J gene: TRBJ2-1
clone size: many

CDR3 protein: CASSKFDDSLAKNIQYF
CDR3 DNA: TGTGCCAGTAGTAAGTTTGATGACAGTCTAGCCAAAAACATTCAGTACTTC
V gene: TRBV19
D gene: .
J gene: TRBJ2-4
clone size: few

CDR3 protein: CASTMAGRYNEQFF
CDR3 DNA: TGTGCCAGTACCATGGCAGGGAGGTACAATGAGCAGTTCTTC
V gene: TRBV19
D gene: .
J gene: TRBJ2-1
clone size: .

CDR3 protein: CASSSYRVSYEQYF
CDR3 DNA: TGTGCCAGCAGTTCGTACAGGGTGTCCTACGAGCAGTACTTC
V gene: TRBV28
D gene: .
J gene: TRBJ2-7
clone size: many

CDR3 protein: CASSTPLRGGPDTQYF
CDR3 DNA: TGTGCCAGCAGCACCCCATTGCGGGGGGGGCCAGATACGCAGTATTTT
V gene: TRBV7-9
D gene: TRBD2
J gene: TRBJ2-3
clone size: few

CDR3 protein: CASTSRGRLYNEQFF
CDR3 DNA: TGTGCCAGCACCTCAAGGGGGCGACTCTACAATGAGCAGTTCTTC
V gene: TRBV12-3/TRBV12-4
D gene: TRBD1
J gene: TRBJ2-1
clone size: .

CDR3 protein: CATIQGSGANVLTF
CDR3 DNA: TGTGCCACCATCCAAGGGTCTGGGGCCAACGTCCTGACTTTC
V gene: TRBV27
D gene: .
J gene: TRBJ2-6
clone size: .

CDR3 protein: CASSIRPTLSGANVLTF
CDR3 DNA: TGTGCCAGTAGTATCAGGCCGACCCTCTCTGGGGCCAACGTCCTGACTTTC
V gene: TRBV19
D gene: .
J gene: TRBJ2-6
clone size: .

CDR3 protein: CASSKFSGAYYEQYF
CDR3 DNA: TGTGCCAGCAGCAAATTTAGCGGAGCCTACTACGAGCAGTACTTC
V gene: TRBV14
D gene: .
J gene: TRBJ2-7
clone size: many

CDR3 protein: CASSQGQGHNYEQYF
CDR3 DNA: TGTGCCAGCAGCCAGGGACAGGGGCACAACTACGAGCAGTACTTC
V gene: TRBV3-1
D gene: TRBD1
J gene: TRBJ2-7
clone size: many

CDR3 protein: CASSLRLAGGLQETQYF
CDR3 DNA: TGTGCCAGCAGTTTGCGACTAGCGGGAGGACTTCAAGAGACCCAGTACTTC
V gene: TRBV27
D gene: TRBD2
J gene: TRBJ2-5
clone size: many

CDR3 protein: CASSQGGKAAYEQYF
CDR3 DNA: TGTGCCAGCAGCCAAGGCGGTAAAGCGGCCTACGAGCAGTACTTC
V gene: TRBV3-1
D gene: .
J gene: TRBJ2-7
clone size: .

CDR3 protein: CASSYSGLAGDNEQFF
CDR3 DNA: TGTGCCAGCAGTTACTCAGGACTAGCGGGAGACAATGAGCAGTTCTTC
V gene: TRBV6-9
D gene: TRBD2
J gene: TRBJ2-1
clone size: many

CDR3 protein: CASSVEASPRSNQPQHF
CDR3 DNA: TGTGCCAGCAGCGTAGAGGCCAGTCCGAGGTCCAATCAGCCCCAGCATTTT
V gene: TRBV9
D gene: .
J gene: TRBJ1-5
clone size: few